This is a list of T cell receptor beta chains from one sample in a study of human T cells and chemical hapten exposure. MiXCR, run by TCRdb on the RACE reads, gives a single entry per CDR3 protein. The repertoire consists of 70,000 to 80,000 distinct CDR3 sequences, with around a third occurring once and the leading ten covering roughly 10%. Material: whole blood, obtained in connection with sensitization to the hapten diphenylcyclopropenone (DPC). These TCRs come from a middle-aged man with alopecia areata. Some clones in this sample may be carry-over from other donors' samples. Both conserved end residues are part of each CDR3. A D gene is named only where the DNA matches it firmly. Size is stated for part of the rows, as once, few or many counts, or as a class when the clone is expanded.

D gene,J gene,V gene,clone size,CDR3 DNA,CDR3 protein
-,TRBJ2-1,TRBV7-8,-,TGTGCCAGCAGCTTAGCGATTGATAGGTACAATGAGCAGTTCTTC,CASSLAIDRYNEQFF
TRBD2,TRBJ2-3,TRBV20-1,-,TGCAGTGTAGGAAGCGGGAGAAGCACAGATACGCAGTATTTT,CSVGSGRSTDTQYF
-,TRBJ2-4,TRBV20-1,few,TGCAGCCTTCAGATGGTTGACGTTCAGTACTTC,CSLQMVDVQYF
-,TRBJ2-2,TRBV7-2,-,TGTGCCAGCAGCTTACCACAGATAAACACCGGGGAGCTGTTTTTT,CASSLPQINTGELFF
-,TRBJ2-1,TRBV24-1,-,TGTGCCACCAGTGATTTCGTTGACCGGCCAGGGAGGAACAATGAGCAGTTCTTC,CATSDFVDRPGRNNEQFF
TRBD1,TRBJ1-5,TRBV12-3/TRBV12-4,-,TGTGCCAGCAGCATCAACAGGGGCGGTAGCAATCAGCCCCAGCATTTT,CASSINRGGSNQPQHF
-,TRBJ1-2,TRBV20-1,-,TGCAGTGCTAGAGTGGGGATCCATGGCTACACCTTC,CSARVGIHGYTF
-,TRBJ1-4,TRBV4-3,few,TGCGCCAGCAGCCAAGATCCGACAGTGGCTGCAACTAATGAAAAACTGTTTTTT,CASSQDPTVAATNEKLFF
TRBD1,TRBJ1-1,TRBV18,-,TGTGCCAGCTCACCACGGACAGGCACGGACACTGAAGCTTTCTTT,CASSPRTGTDTEAFF
TRBD1,TRBJ1-1,TRBV6-1,-,TGTGCCAGCTGCCTGACAGGGGTGAACACTGAAGCTTTCTTT,CASCLTGVNTEAFF
-,TRBJ2-4,TRBV2,few,TGTGCCAGCAGTGAATCGGGGGCTCTAGCCAAAAACATTCAGTACTTC,CASSESGALAKNIQYF
-,TRBJ1-2,TRBV25-1,-,TGTGCCAGCAGTGACACTACACGCTATGGCTACACCTTC,CASSDTTRYGYTF
-,TRBJ1-4,TRBV2,-,TGTGCCAGCAGTGAAAACGCAGGGATGGCTAATGAAAAACTGTTTTTT,CASSENAGMANEKLFF
TRBD2,TRBJ2-2,TRBV7-2,-,TGTGCCAGCAGCCCCTCGTTTGCGGGAGGGCGCACCGGGGAGCTGTTTTTT,CASSPSFAGGRTGELFF
TRBD1,TRBJ2-3,TRBV12-3/TRBV12-4,-,TGTGCCAGCAGCTCCACGCTAGGGGGCTATAACACAGATACGCAGTATTTT,CASSSTLGGYNTDTQYF
TRBD1,TRBJ1-3,TRBV12-3/TRBV12-4,-,TGTGCCAGCAGTTTGACAGGGGTTGGCGGAAACACCATATATTTT,CASSLTGVGGNTIYF
-,TRBJ1-4,TRBV6-1,-,TGTGCCAGCAGTGAAAATGAAAAACTGTTTTTT,CASSENEKLFF
-,TRBJ2-3,TRBV7-9,few,TGTGCCAGCAGCCACGGACAGTCCCGTAGCACAGATACGCAGTATTTT,CASSHGQSRSTDTQYF
TRBD2,TRBJ2-1,TRBV24-1,-,TGTGCCACCAGTGCCCGGACTAGCGGGCGGGCTTACAATGAGCAGTTCTTC,CATSARTSGRAYNEQFF
-,TRBJ1-1,TRBV4-1,once,TGCGCCAGCAGCCAAGGAGGTTCGTTAAACACTGAAGCTTTCTTT,CASSQGGSLNTEAFF
TRBD1,TRBJ2-7,TRBV4-3,-,TGCGCCAGCAGCCAAGATGAAGGGACAGATTCCTACGAGCAGTACTTC,CASSQDEGTDSYEQYF
-,TRBJ2-7,TRBV2,few,TGTGCCAGCACCGGACAGGGAGGGTACGAGCAGTACTTC,CASTGQGGYEQYF
TRBD2,TRBJ2-4,TRBV9,-,TGTGCCAGCAGCGTAGGGGCTAGCGGGAGGGAGAACATTCAGTACTTC,CASSVGASGRENIQYF
TRBD1,TRBJ2-2,TRBV18,few,TGTGCCAGCTCCAATCTTGGACAGGGCAACACCGGGGAGCTGTTTTTT,CASSNLGQGNTGELFF
-,TRBJ2-7,TRBV27,-,TGTGCCAGCAAGGGCCGGAGGGAGTCCTACGAGCAGTACTTC,CASKGRRESYEQYF
-,TRBJ2-7,TRBV12-3/TRBV12-4,-,TGTGCCAGCAGTCAACAGCACTACGAGCAGTACTTC,CASSQQHYEQYF
TRBD2,TRBJ2-7,TRBV7-9,-,TGTGCCAGCAGCTTCGAGGGCGGGAGTTCCTACGAGCAGTACTTC,CASSFEGGSSYEQYF
-,TRBJ1-5,TRBV7-8,few,TGTGCCAGCAGTTCCGGACGGGCTAGCAATCAGCCCCAGCATTTT,CASSSGRASNQPQHF
-,TRBJ2-7,TRBV12-3/TRBV12-4,-,TGTGCCAGCAGTACCCCCTACGAGCAGTACTTC,CASSTPYEQYF
-,TRBJ2-7,TRBV7-2,-,TGTGCCAGCAGCTTAGTGGGGACGTCAGACCCCTACGAGCAGTACTTC,CASSLVGTSDPYEQYF
TRBD2,TRBJ2-5,TRBV5-1,many,TGCGCCAGCAGCTACGGGACTAGCGGGCAGACCCAGTACTTC,CASSYGTSGQTQYF
-,TRBJ2-1,TRBV9,-,TGTGCCAGCAGCCGGTCTCTGAGCTCCTACAATGAGCAGTTCTTC,CASSRSLSSYNEQFF
-,TRBJ1-6,TRBV10-3,-,TGTGCCATCAGTGTGTCGGGGAACAACTATAATTCACCCCTCCACTTT,CAISVSGNNYNSPLHF
TRBD2,TRBJ2-7,TRBV20-1,-,TGCAGTGCTAGAGCACCCCCGACGGGAGGGGAGCAGTACTTC,CSARAPPTGGEQYF
-,TRBJ1-5,TRBV15,few,TGTGCCACCAGCACTAATACAGGGCCCCAGCATTTT,CATSTNTGPQHF
TRBD2,TRBJ2-5,TRBV20-1,once,TGCAGTGCTAGAGATCGGGGGGTTGCGACCCAGTACTTC,CSARDRGVATQYF
TRBD1,TRBJ1-1,TRBV12-3/TRBV12-4,-,TGTGCCAGCGGACAGGGGAGGACTGAAGCTTTCTTT,CASGQGRTEAFF
-,TRBJ2-2,TRBV29-1,-,TGCAGCGTTGAAGATAGGAGGGGGACGGCCGGGGAGCTGTTTTTT,CSVEDRRGTAGELFF
-,TRBJ1-6,TRBV4-1,few,TGCGCCAGCAGCCAAGATCAAAGCGGGATGGTGACCAATTCACCCCTCCACTTT,CASSQDQSGMVTNSPLHF
TRBD1,TRBJ2-2,TRBV2,-,TGTGCCAGCAGTCCTATCGGGACAGGGGTTCGAACCGGGGAGCTGTTTTTT,CASSPIGTGVRTGELFF
-,TRBJ2-5,TRBV25-1,-,TGTGCCAGCAGTGAAAGGGGGAGGACAGCCGCCCAAGAGACCCAGTACTTC,CASSERGRTAAQETQYF
-,TRBJ1-1,TRBV2,-,TGTGCCAGCAGTGAGCGAACGCTCAACACTGAAGCTTTCTTT,CASSERTLNTEAFF
-,TRBJ1-5,TRBV7-2,-,TGTGCCAGCAGCTTAGATTTGACAGTTAGTCAGCCCCAGCATTTT,CASSLDLTVSQPQHF
TRBD2,TRBJ2-3,TRBV4-1,few,TGCGCCAGCAGCCAAGAACAAGGCGGGAGGCCAGATACGCAGTATTTT,CASSQEQGGRPDTQYF
TRBD2,TRBJ2-3,TRBV27,-,TGTGCCAGCAGTTTACGGGGCCTAGCGGGACGGCATAGCACAGATACGCAGTATTTT,CASSLRGLAGRHSTDTQYF
-,TRBJ1-5,TRBV20-1,-,TGCAGTGCTAGTCCCGCTGGGCCCCGCGGTCGGCCCCAGCATTTT,CSASPAGPRGRPQHF